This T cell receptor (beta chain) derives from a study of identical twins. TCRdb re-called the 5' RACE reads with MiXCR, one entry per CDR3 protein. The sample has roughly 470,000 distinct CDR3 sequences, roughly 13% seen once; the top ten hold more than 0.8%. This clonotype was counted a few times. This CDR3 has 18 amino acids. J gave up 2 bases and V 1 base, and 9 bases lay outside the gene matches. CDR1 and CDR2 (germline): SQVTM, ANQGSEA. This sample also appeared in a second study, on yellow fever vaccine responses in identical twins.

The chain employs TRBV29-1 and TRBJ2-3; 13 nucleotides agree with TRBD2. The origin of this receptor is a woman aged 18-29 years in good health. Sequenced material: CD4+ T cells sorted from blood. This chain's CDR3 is CSVEVLLGTSGNTDTQYF. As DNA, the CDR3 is TGCAGCGTTGAAGTCCTCCTCGGGACTAGCGGGAACACAGATACGCAGTATTTT.